The source of this T cell receptor beta chain is a study of human T cells and chemical hapten exposure. Trimming took off 4 bases at V and 1 base at J, with 11 bases between the two ends. Germline V gene sequence: CDR1 SGHRS, CDR2 YFSETQ. The length of the CDR3 is 14 residues. Study-level points and caveats: Expanded TCRs were compared with controls, and the expanded TCRs formed significantly more large CDR3 similarity clusters. TCRs at a frequency above 1 in 1000 stayed unchanged with DPC sensitization.

MiXCR was run by TCRdb on the RACE reads, yielding one entry per CDR3 protein. This table holds 56,000 or so distinct CDR3 sequences, approximately 9.5% found once. As to time point: pre-sensitization, week 0. Documented treatment: therapeutic diphenylcyclopropenone sensitization with weekly scalp DPC. Unfractionated whole blood yielded total RNA. Patients had alopecia, were aged 18 to 70, and were not pregnant. This clonotype has a handful of counts. The antigen is not known. The receptor's source is a woman in her twenties or thirties with alopecia areata. Some clones in this sample may be carry-over from other donors' samples. The chain links TRBV5-1 to TRBJ1-1; D is possibly TRBD1 (5 bases). The sample consisted of whole blood, taken in connection with sensitization to the hapten diphenylcyclopropenone (DPC). In DNA, the CDR3 is TGCGCCAGCAGCCCGGGACCGCCGAACACTGAAGCTTTCTTT. It encodes CASSPGPPNTEAFF.